This is a list of T cell receptor beta chains from one sample in a study of blood T cell repertoires in COVID-19. Method: immunoSEQ multiplex PCR; TCRdb's copy keeps in-frame clones and lacks some. This table has 70,000 or so clones, 90% appearing once. The sequenced sample consisted of peripheral blood. The receptors stem from a woman younger than 35 with acute or convalescent COVID-19. Each CDR3 is given with its conserved first and last residue. D genes are given only for firm matches. Clone size is given for some rows only: seen once, a few or many times, or a class if the clone is expanded.

v_gene	abundance	j_gene	d_gene	CDR3nt	CDR3aa
TRBV3-1/TRBV3-2	.	TRBJ1-1	.	TGTGCCAGCAGCCGAGGGCCGCTTCAAGCTTTCTTT	CASSRGPLQAFF
TRBV5-1	.	TRBJ2-2	TRBD1	TGCGCCAGCAGCAACACCGACAGGGGGCAAGCCGGGGAGCTGTTTTTT	CASSNTDRGQAGELFF
TRBV7-2	.	TRBJ2-5	TRBD1	TGTGCCAGCAGCTTACCGGGGACAGGGGGAGAGACCCAGTACTTC	CASSLPGTGGETQYF
TRBV6-6	.	TRBJ1-2	.	TGTGCCAGCAGACCTACGGAGGGGATCTATGGCTACACCTTC	CASRPTEGIYGYTF
TRBV7-8	.	TRBJ2-3	TRBD2	TGTGCCAGCAGCTTACAACTAGCGGGGGCCACAGATACGCAGTATTTT	CASSLQLAGATDTQYF
TRBV6-5	.	TRBJ1-1	TRBD1	TGTGCCAGCGAAAGGGGGCTGGAGACTGAAGCTTTCTTT	CASERGLETEAFF
TRBV28	.	TRBJ1-2	TRBD1	TGTGCCAGCAGTTTACGGGACAGCAATTACTTTAACTATGGCTACACCTTC	CASSLRDSNYFNYGYTF
TRBV30	.	TRBJ1-4	TRBD1	TGTGCCTGGAGCCGGGACAGAAGAACTAATGAAAAACTGTTTTTT	CAWSRDRRTNEKLFF
TRBV6-4	.	TRBJ1-2	.	TGTGCCAGCAGTGCAGGAACAGGGATGGATGGCTACACCTTC	CASSAGTGMDGYTF
TRBV5-1	.	TRBJ1-1	.	TGCGCCAGCAAGTTGACAGGGAACACTGAAGCTTTCTTT	CASKLTGNTEAFF
TRBV29-1	.	TRBJ2-1	TRBD2	TGCAGCGTTGATCGCGGGAGTACCGATGAGCAGTTCTTC	CSVDRGSTDEQFF
TRBV7-2	.	TRBJ2-3	TRBD2	TGTGCCAGCAGCCCGACCAAGACTAGCGGGATAGGGACAGATACGCAGTATTTT	CASSPTKTSGIGTDTQYF
TRBV6-2/TRBV6-3	few	TRBJ1-2	.	TGTGCCAGCAGTTACTCCAACAGAAACTATGGCTACACCTTC	CASSYSNRNYGYTF
TRBV5-1	.	TRBJ1-2	TRBD1	TGCGCCAGCAGCTTGCAACAGGGGGCGCGCGATGGTTATGGCTACACCTTC	CASSLQQGARDGYGYTF
TRBV6-4	.	TRBJ1-1	TRBD1	TGTGCCAGCAGAGGGGACAGGGACACTGAAGCTTTCTTT	CASRGDRDTEAFF
TRBV11-2	.	TRBJ2-7	.	TGTGCCAGCAGCCTAAACCGTAGACTAGTAGGGCTCTACGAGCAGTACTTC	CASSLNRRLVGLYEQYF
TRBV24-1	.	TRBJ1-3	TRBD1	TGTGCCACCAGTGATGATGCCGGGACAGCCCGAAACACCATATATTTT	CATSDDAGTARNTIYF
TRBV19	.	TRBJ1-1	TRBD1	TGTGCCAGTAGTATAACAGGGGGCACTGAAGCTTTCTTT	CASSITGGTEAFF
TRBV7-2	once	TRBJ2-7	.	TGTGCCAGCAGCTTAGACGGACAGAACTACGAGCAGTACTTC	CASSLDGQNYEQYF
TRBV2	.	TRBJ1-2	.	TGTGCCAGCAGCCCGGACACCGCTAACTATGGCTACACCTTC	CASSPDTANYGYTF
TRBV30	.	TRBJ1-5	.	TGTGCCTGGAGATCACGGGGGGGCAATCAGCCCCAGCATTTT	CAWRSRGGNQPQHF
TRBV30	.	TRBJ2-1	TRBD2	TGTGCCTGGAGTACTGCTAGCGGGGCATACAATGAGCAGTTCTTC	CAWSTASGAYNEQFF
TRBV11-2	.	TRBJ1-2	.	TGTGCCAGCAGCCACGGTTTGGGCGATGGCTACACCTTC	CASSHGLGDGYTF
TRBV2	.	TRBJ2-6	.	TGTGCCAGCAGTCCTTCCGGGGTAGGGGCCAACGTCCTGACTTTC	CASSPSGVGANVLTF
TRBV4-1	.	TRBJ2-5	TRBD1	TGCGCCAGCAGCCTACAGGGGTTTGGGGAGACCCAGTACTTC	CASSLQGFGETQYF
TRBV12-5	few	TRBJ2-7	.	TGTGCTAGTGGTTTCGAAGCTTTCGCGGGGGAGCAGTACTTC	CASGFEAFAGEQYF
TRBV5-5	.	TRBJ2-5	.	TGTGCCAGCAGCTCCATCATATCGACAGGGAGGCAAGAGACCCAGTACTTC	CASSSIISTGRQETQYF